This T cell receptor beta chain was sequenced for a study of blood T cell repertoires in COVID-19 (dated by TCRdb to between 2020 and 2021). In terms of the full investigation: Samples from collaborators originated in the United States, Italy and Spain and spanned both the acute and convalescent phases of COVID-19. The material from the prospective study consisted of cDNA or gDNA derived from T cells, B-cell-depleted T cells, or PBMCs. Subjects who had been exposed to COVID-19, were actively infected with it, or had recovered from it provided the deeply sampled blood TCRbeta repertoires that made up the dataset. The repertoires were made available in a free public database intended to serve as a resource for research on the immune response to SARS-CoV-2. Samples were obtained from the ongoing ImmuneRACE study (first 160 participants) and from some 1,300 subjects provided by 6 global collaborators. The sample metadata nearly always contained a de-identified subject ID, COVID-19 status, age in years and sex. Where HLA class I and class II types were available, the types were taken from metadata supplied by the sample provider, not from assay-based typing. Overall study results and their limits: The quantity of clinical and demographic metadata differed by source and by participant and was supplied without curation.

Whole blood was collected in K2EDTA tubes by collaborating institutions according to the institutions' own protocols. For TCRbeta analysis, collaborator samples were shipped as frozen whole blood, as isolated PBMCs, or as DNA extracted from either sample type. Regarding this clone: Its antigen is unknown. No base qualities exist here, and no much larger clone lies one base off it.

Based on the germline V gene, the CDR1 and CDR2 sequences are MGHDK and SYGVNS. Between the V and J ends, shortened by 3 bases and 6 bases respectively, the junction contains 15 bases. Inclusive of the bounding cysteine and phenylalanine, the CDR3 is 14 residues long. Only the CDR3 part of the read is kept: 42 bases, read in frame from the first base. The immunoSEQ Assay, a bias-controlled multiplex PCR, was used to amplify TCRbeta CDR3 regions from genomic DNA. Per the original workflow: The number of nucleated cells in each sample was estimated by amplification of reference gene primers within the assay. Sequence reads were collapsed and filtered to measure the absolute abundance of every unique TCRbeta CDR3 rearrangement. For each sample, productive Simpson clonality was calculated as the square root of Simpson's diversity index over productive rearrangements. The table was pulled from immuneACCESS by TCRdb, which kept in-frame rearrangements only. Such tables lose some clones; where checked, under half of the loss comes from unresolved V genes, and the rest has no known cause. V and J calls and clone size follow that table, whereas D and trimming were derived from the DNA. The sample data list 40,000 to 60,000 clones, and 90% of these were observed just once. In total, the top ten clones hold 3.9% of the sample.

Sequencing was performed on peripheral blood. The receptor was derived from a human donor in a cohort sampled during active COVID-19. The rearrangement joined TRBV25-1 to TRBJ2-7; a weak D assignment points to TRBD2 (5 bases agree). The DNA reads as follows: TGTGCCAGCAGTGAGCCGGGGAAAGCCACCGAGCAGTACTTC. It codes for CASSEPGKATEQYF.